These T cell receptor beta chains were read from a single sample in a study of blood T cell repertoires in COVID-19. The protocol was immunoSEQ multiplex PCR, while the TCRdb copy is restricted to in-frame clones and leaves out a portion. The table lists about 160,000 clones, 89% of them singletons. The sequencing sample was made of peripheral blood. Receptor source: a man aged 55 to 69 with acute or convalescent COVID-19. CDR3s include the opening cysteine and the closing phenylalanine or tryptophan. Each record gives: clone size, J gene, V gene, D gene, CDR3 protein, CDR3 DNA. The D gene is left open where the match is weak. Only part of the rows carry a size: once, few, many, or a class if the clone is expanded.

clone_size: NA
j_call: TRBJ1-6
v_call: TRBV7-2
d_call: NA
cdr3_aa: CASSFAGFESPLHF
cdr3_nt: TGTGCCAGCAGCTTTGCAGGGTTTGAGTCACCCCTCCACTTT

clone_size: NA
j_call: TRBJ1-5
v_call: TRBV5-8
d_call: TRBD1
cdr3_aa: CASSPRTGNQPQHF
cdr3_nt: TGTGCCAGCAGCCCACGGACAGGGAATCAGCCCCAGCATTTT

clone_size: NA
j_call: TRBJ2-1
v_call: TRBV6-1
d_call: NA
cdr3_aa: CASSAGWDSRNNEQFF
cdr3_nt: TGTGCCAGCAGTGCCGGGTGGGACTCCAGGAACAATGAGCAGTTCTTC

clone_size: NA
j_call: TRBJ1-1
v_call: TRBV18
d_call: NA
cdr3_aa: CASNTRDTEAFF
cdr3_nt: TGTGCCAGCAACACGCGGGACACTGAAGCTTTCTTT

clone_size: NA
j_call: TRBJ1-2
v_call: TRBV9
d_call: NA
cdr3_aa: CASSVDLNYGYTF
cdr3_nt: TGTGCCAGCAGCGTAGATCTAAACTATGGCTACACCTTC

clone_size: NA
j_call: TRBJ2-7
v_call: TRBV7-2
d_call: TRBD2
cdr3_aa: CASSSQAGGSYEQYF
cdr3_nt: TGTGCCAGCAGCTCCCAAGCGGGGGGGTCCTACGAGCAGTACTTC

clone_size: NA
j_call: TRBJ2-7
v_call: TRBV19
d_call: TRBD2
cdr3_aa: CASSTAGLAPRNEQYF
cdr3_nt: TGTGCCAGTAGTACCGCCGGACTAGCTCCTCGGAACGAGCAGTACTTC

clone_size: NA
j_call: TRBJ1-1
v_call: TRBV19
d_call: TRBD1
cdr3_aa: CASNDRGNTEAFF
cdr3_nt: TGTGCCAGTAATGACAGGGGTAACACTGAAGCTTTCTTT

clone_size: once
j_call: TRBJ2-6
v_call: TRBV7-2
d_call: NA
cdr3_aa: CASSLRISGGSGANVLTF
cdr3_nt: TGTGCCAGCAGCTTAAGAATTAGCGGTGGCTCTGGGGCCAACGTCCTGACTTTC

clone_size: NA
j_call: TRBJ2-3
v_call: TRBV5-8
d_call: NA
cdr3_aa: CASSLGQHTDTQYF
cdr3_nt: TGTGCCAGCAGCTTGGGACAGCACACAGATACGCAGTATTTT

clone_size: NA
j_call: TRBJ2-2
v_call: TRBV5-1
d_call: NA
cdr3_aa: CASSFTGVNTGELFF
cdr3_nt: TGCGCCAGCAGCTTTACCGGGGTAAACACCGGGGAGCTGTTTTTT

clone_size: NA
j_call: TRBJ1-3
v_call: TRBV5-1
d_call: NA
cdr3_aa: CASRETGNTIYF
cdr3_nt: TGCGCCAGCCGGGAGACAGGAAACACCATATATTTT

clone_size: NA
j_call: TRBJ2-2
v_call: TRBV19
d_call: TRBD2
cdr3_aa: CASSMGLAGRRGGELFF
cdr3_nt: TGTGCCAGTAGTATGGGACTAGCGGGGAGGAGAGGCGGGGAGCTGTTTTTT

clone_size: few
j_call: TRBJ1-1
v_call: TRBV28
d_call: NA
cdr3_aa: CASSLYGGLGTEAFF
cdr3_nt: TGTGCCAGCAGTTTATACGGAGGGCTAGGAACTGAAGCTTTCTTT

clone_size: NA
j_call: TRBJ2-3
v_call: TRBV5-8
d_call: NA
cdr3_aa: CASSYRVPSTDTQYF
cdr3_nt: TGTGCCAGCAGTTACAGGGTCCCTAGCACAGATACGCAGTATTTT

clone_size: NA
j_call: TRBJ1-1
v_call: TRBV5-3
d_call: TRBD1
cdr3_aa: CARSEQGEVGENETEAFF
cdr3_nt: TGTGCCAGAAGCGAGCAGGGGGAAGTCGGGGAAAATGAGACTGAAGCTTTCTTT

clone_size: once
j_call: TRBJ2-3
v_call: TRBV5-5
d_call: TRBD1
cdr3_aa: CASSSGQSTDTQYF
cdr3_nt: TGTGCCAGCAGCTCGGGACAGAGCACAGATACGCAGTATTTT

clone_size: NA
j_call: TRBJ2-7
v_call: TRBV2
d_call: TRBD1
cdr3_aa: CASNRQGHLYEQYF
cdr3_nt: TGTGCCAGCAACCGACAGGGTCATCTCTACGAGCAGTACTTC

clone_size: NA
j_call: TRBJ1-2
v_call: TRBV5-1
d_call: TRBD1
cdr3_aa: CASSLGTGEGYTF
cdr3_nt: TGCGCCAGCAGCTTAGGGACAGGGGAGGGCTACACCTTC

clone_size: NA
j_call: TRBJ1-5
v_call: TRBV30
d_call: NA
cdr3_aa: CAWSSGEGQPQHF
cdr3_nt: TGTGCCTGGAGTAGCGGGGAAGGTCAGCCCCAGCATTTT

clone_size: once
j_call: TRBJ1-2
v_call: TRBV6-1
d_call: TRBD1
cdr3_aa: CASSEGLRTGRRYTF
cdr3_nt: TGTGCCAGCAGTGAAGGCCTTCGGACAGGGAGAAGGTACACCTTC

clone_size: once
j_call: TRBJ1-4
v_call: TRBV9
d_call: NA
cdr3_aa: CASSGLQGGGEKLFF
cdr3_nt: TGTGCCAGCAGCGGATTACAGGGAGGGGGTGAAAAACTGTTTTTT

clone_size: NA
j_call: TRBJ1-3
v_call: TRBV5-6
d_call: TRBD1
cdr3_aa: CASSFYRGQSSGNTIYF
cdr3_nt: TGTGCCAGCAGCTTCTACAGGGGTCAGAGCTCTGGAAACACCATATATTTT

clone_size: NA
j_call: TRBJ1-4
v_call: TRBV6-2/TRBV6-3
d_call: NA
cdr3_aa: CASSPVPGRANEKLFF
cdr3_nt: TGTGCCAGCAGCCCGGTCCCGGGAAGGGCTAATGAAAAACTGTTTTTT

clone_size: NA
j_call: TRBJ1-1
v_call: TRBV29-1
d_call: NA
cdr3_aa: CSVVYTEAFF
cdr3_nt: TGCAGCGTTGTATACACTGAAGCTTTCTTT

clone_size: NA
j_call: TRBJ2-3
v_call: TRBV5-1
d_call: NA
cdr3_aa: CASSPWGDESDTQYF
cdr3_nt: TGCGCCAGCAGCCCCTGGGGGGACGAGTCAGATACGCAGTATTTT

clone_size: NA
j_call: TRBJ2-1
v_call: TRBV5-1
d_call: TRBD1
cdr3_aa: CASSLVRDSLNEQFF
cdr3_nt: TGCGCCAGCAGCTTGGTACGGGACAGCCTCAATGAGCAGTTCTTC

clone_size: NA
j_call: TRBJ2-3
v_call: TRBV7-6
d_call: TRBD2
cdr3_aa: CASSLAYTGGGEDTQYF
cdr3_nt: TGTGCCAGCAGCTTAGCGTACACGGGGGGTGGCGAAGATACGCAGTATTTT

clone_size: once
j_call: TRBJ2-1
v_call: TRBV4-2
d_call: TRBD2
cdr3_aa: CASSQQSGGPYNEQFF
cdr3_nt: TGTGCCAGCAGCCAACAATCGGGGGGTCCTTACAATGAGCAGTTCTTC